This T cell receptor (beta chain) is drawn from a study of blood T cell repertoires in COVID-19. The wider study: Acute-phase and convalescent COVID-19 samples originated in the United States, Italy and Spain. The analysed material was cDNA or gDNA that came from T cells, B-cell-depleted T cells, or PBMCs.

Here immunoSEQ multiplex PCR was the method, and the copy in TCRdb shows in-frame clones only, minus some. The data show approximately 240,000 clones, with roughly 88% seen just once and 1.4% held by the top ten. The CDR3 has 11 amino acids. The sequence was collected from a woman between 40 and 55 years old who had recovered from COVID-19. The sequencing input was peripheral blood. The chain uses TRBV21-1 and TRBJ2-3; TRBD2 was called by the table and not checked on the DNA. TRBV21-1 is a known pseudogene. The CDR3 DNA reads as TGTGCCAGCCGGGGGGCAGATACGCAGTATTTT. Protein product: CASRGADTQYF.